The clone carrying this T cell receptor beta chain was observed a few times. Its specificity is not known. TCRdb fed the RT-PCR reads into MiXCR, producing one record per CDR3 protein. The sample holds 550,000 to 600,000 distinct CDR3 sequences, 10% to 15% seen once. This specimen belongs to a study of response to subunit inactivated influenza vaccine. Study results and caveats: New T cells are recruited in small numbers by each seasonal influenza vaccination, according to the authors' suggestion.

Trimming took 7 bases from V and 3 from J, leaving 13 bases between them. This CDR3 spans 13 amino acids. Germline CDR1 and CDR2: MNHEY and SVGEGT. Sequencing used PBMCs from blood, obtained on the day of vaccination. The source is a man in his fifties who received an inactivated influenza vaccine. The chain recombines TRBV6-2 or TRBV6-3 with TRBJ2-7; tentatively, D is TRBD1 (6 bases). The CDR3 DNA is TGTGCCAGCAACCAACAGGGTTACTACGAGCAGTACTTC. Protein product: CASNQQGYYEQYF.